This T cell receptor beta chain was documented in a study of T cell changes during pregnancy in multiple sclerosis. Per the germline V gene, CDR1 is KGHSH and CDR2 is LQKENI. The CDR3 loop spans 16 amino acids. The V segment lost 2 bases and the J segment 0 bases; nucleotides outside the gene matches: 4. Generated by immunoSEQ multiplex PCR, the TCRdb table keeps only in-frame clones and is missing some. This table has approximately 66,000 clones, 92% appearing once. The sample here was peripheral blood, taken in the third trimester of pregnancy. The receptor's source is a female donor in good health, enrolled as a control in a pregnancy study. The gene calls are TRBV18 and TRBJ2-3; TRBD1 agrees at 8 bases. The CDR3 loop reads CASSPLGQGSTDTQYF. CDR3 in DNA: TGTGCCAGCTCACCATTAGGACAGGGAAGCACAGATACGCAGTATTTT.